This T cell receptor (beta chain) is drawn from a study of cytomegalovirus exposure and HLA in healthy donors. For this clone: Its antigen is still unknown.

Study outcomes and limitations: Within an earlier analysis, most TCR beta V segments proved productive either about 87% or about 30% of the time. In vitro, three CMV-associated chains proved specific for CMV antigens. Across donors, sequencing depth was assumed by presence/absence analyses to be roughly uniform.

Primers for the PCR totalled 60 Vbeta and 13 Jbeta. The protocol was immunoSEQ multiplex PCR, while the TCRdb copy is restricted to in-frame clones and leaves out a portion. The table includes some 200,000 clones, more than 75% detected once. Germline assignment: CDR1 SGHRS and CDR2 YFSETQ. V was clipped by 5 bases and J by 3 bases; unmatched bases: 11. The length of the CDR3 is 16 residues. The chain recombines TRBV5-1 with TRBJ1-2, with 9 bases aligning to TRBD1. The sample consisted of PBMCs. The clonotype originates from a male donor in good health and CMV-seropositive. CDR3 coding DNA: TGCGCCAGCAGTCAGAGCACAGGGGGCGCCGACTATGGCTACACCTTC. It yields the protein CASSQSTGGADYGYTF.